These 29 T cell receptor beta chains came from one sample sequenced in a study of cytomegalovirus exposure and HLA in healthy donors. Vbeta (60) and Jbeta (13) primers were used in the PCR. Clones were sequenced by immunoSEQ multiplex PCR, and TCRdb holds only the in-frame ones, with some missing. Of about 120,000 clones listed, approximately 80% are singletons. Material for sequencing was PBMCs. These receptor sequences come from a man aged 50-59 years in good health and CMV-seronegative.

This clone has just a few counts. CDR3 DNA sequence: TGTGCCATCAGTGATGGGTTAGCTCGGCAGTATGGCTACACCTTC. It encodes CAISDGLARQYGYTF. The chain employs TRBV10-3 and TRBJ1-2; D is uncertain. Trimming removed 3 bases from V and 5 bases from J, with 16 bases in between. Germline CDR1 is ENHRY and CDR2 is SYGVKD. This CDR3 has 15 amino acids.

The chain uses TRBV9 and TRBJ2-1; TRBD2 aligns across 7 bases. From germline, CDR1 is SGDLS and CDR2 YYNGEE. With 4 bases clipped from V and 4 bases from J, the junction kept 14 bases outside the gene matches. There are 17 residues in the CDR3. CDR3 sequence: CASSPRLANTDYNEQFF. In DNA, the CDR3 is TGTGCCAGCAGCCCGCGACTAGCCAACACCGATTACAATGAGCAGTTCTTC.

This clone was detected only once. The chain has TRBV27 and TRBJ2-1; weak D call: TRBD2 (6 bases). The V gene lost 6 bases and the J gene lost 4 bases, with 10 bases spanning the gap. Germline V gene data show CDR1 as MNHEY and CDR2 as SMNVEV (reference sequence). The length of the CDR3 is 13 residues. CDR3 loop: CASRRGPYNEQFF. CDR3 bases: TGTGCCAGCAGGCGGGGACCTTACAATGAGCAGTTCTTC.

The V gene is TRBV28, the J gene TRBJ1-1, with D tentatively TRBD1 (6 bases). V lost 6 bases to trimming and J lost 7 bases, with 12 bases between them. The CDR3 is 12 amino acids. Germline CDR1 is MDHEN and CDR2 is SYDVKM. CDR3 nucleotides: TGTGCCAGCAGACATGGACAGAGTGAAGCTTTCTTT. Encoded protein: CASRHGQSEAFF.

The chain combines TRBV30 with TRBJ2-1; 9 bases align to TRBD1. Germline trimming cut 5 bases from V and 9 bases from J; bases unmatched to any gene: 5. This CDR3 has 12 amino acids. Germline values: CDR1 GTSNPN, CDR2 SVGIG (reference sequence). The CDR3 sequence is CAWGDRAVEQFF. The CDR3 DNA reads TGTGCCTGGGGGGACAGGGCGGTTGAGCAGTTCTTC.

This chain links TRBV5-4 with TRBJ1-6; 9 bases are a match to TRBD1. CDR3 length equals 15 residues. Germline assignment: CDR1 SGHNT and CDR2 YYREEE (reference sequence). V shed 5 bases, J shed 9 bases, and the junction held 9 bases outside the gene matches. The CDR3 nucleotides read TGTGCCAGCAGTTCCGGACAGGGGATGGGTTCACCCCTCCACTTT. Its translation: CASSSGQGMGSPLHF.

About this clone: The same CDR3 is also encoded by other DNA sequences in this sample. The chain is built from TRBV6-5 and TRBJ1-1; D is uncertain. V gave up 2 bases and J gave up 0 bases, with 7 bases separating them. Germline V gene sequence: CDR1 MNHEY, CDR2 SVGAGI. The CDR3 covers 14 residues. The CDR3 loop reads CASSYGGVNTEAFF. CDR3 in DNA: TGTGCCAGCAGTTACGGCGGGGTGAACACTGAAGCTTTCTTT.

The J gene is TRBJ2-7, the V gene TRBV11-2; D is uncertain. Germline V gene sequence: CDR1 SGHAT, CDR2 FQNNGV. Trimming took 2 bases from V and 2 from J, leaving 13 bases between them. CDR3 size: 15 residues. CDR3 sequence (DNA): TGTGCCAGCAGCTTATATTCGAGGAGAGCCTACGAGCAGTACTTC. Protein product: CASSLYSRRAYEQYF.

This clone was detected only once. The chain joins TRBV25-1 to TRBJ1-2; D possibly corresponds to TRBD1 (5 bases). The CDR3 totals 15 residues. Germline V CDR1 and CDR2: MGHDK, SYGVNS. V was trimmed by 6 bases and J by 4 bases, leaving 18 bases between them. CDR3 sequence (DNA): TGTGCCAGCAGGGGATTGCGGGACGGGCCCTATGGCTACACCTTC. Translated, it gives CASRGLRDGPYGYTF.

This clone was seen more than once but under ten times. The CDR3 spells CASSPPIAQGYNEQFF. CDR3 DNA: TGCGCCAGCAGCCCCCCTATAGCCCAGGGGTACAATGAGCAGTTCTTC. The chain joins TRBV5-1 to TRBJ2-1; TRBD1 might be the D (6 bases). Germline V gene lookup returns CDR1 SGHRS and CDR2 YFSETQ. The CDR3 runs 16 residues. The V and J ends lost 4 bases and 4 bases respectively, with 18 bases between them. Full variable domain (rest looked up from reference TRBV5-1 and TRBJ2-1): KAGVTQTPRYLIKTRGQQVTLSCSPISGHRSVSWYQQTPGQGLQFLFEYFSETQRNKGNFPGRFSGRQFSNSRSEMNVSTLELGDSALYLCASSPPIAQGYNEQFFGPGTRLTVL.

This clone showed up just once. The J gene is TRBJ2-7, the V gene TRBV19; 9 bases match TRBD2. This CDR3 is 16 amino acids long. Unmatched junction bases numbered 7, after V lost 4 bases and J lost 0 bases. The germline gives CDR1 LNHDA, CDR2 SQIVND (reference sequence). The CDR3 sequence is CASSNPWTSASYEQYF. As DNA, the CDR3 is TGTGCCAGTAGTAACCCCTGGACTAGCGCCTCCTACGAGCAGTACTTC. Drawing the rest from reference TRBV19 and TRBJ2-7, the complete variable domain is DGGITQSPKYLFRKEGQNVTLSCEQNLNHDAMYWYRQDPGQGLRLIYYSQIVNDFQKGDIAEGYSVSREKKESFPLTVTSAQKNPTAFYLCASSNPWTSASYEQYFGPGTRLTVT.

In its sample, this clone was seen a few times. The chain links TRBV20-1 to TRBJ1-2; TRBD1 is a possible D gene (6 bases). Germline CDR1 is DFQATT and CDR2 is SNEGSKA (reference sequence). The CDR3 covers 11 residues. Trimming stripped 7 bases from V and 8 bases from J, with 14 bases between. The CDR3 DNA follows: TGCAGTGTCACTGGACAGTGGGGCTACACCTTC. Residues: CSVTGQWGYTF.

The sample holds one count of this clone. This chain links TRBV28 with TRBJ1-2; possible D gene TRBD1, 6 bases. Trimming took 8 bases from V and 5 from J, leaving 15 bases between them. CDR1 is MDHEN, CDR2 SYDVKM, per germline. This CDR3 region has 13 residues. The CDR3 bases are TGTGCCAGCCTCTTAGAGGGGGGGTATGGCTACACCTTC. Protein product: CASLLEGGYGYTF.

This clone was observed a single time. The J gene is TRBJ2-2, the V gene TRBV5-1, with a weak D call TRBD2 (5 bases). The V gene's germline CDR1 is SGHRS and CDR2 YFSETQ. CDR3 size: 14 residues. The V and J ends lost 0 bases and 4 bases respectively, with 7 bases between them. The DNA of the CDR3 is TGCGCCAGCAGCTTGGTGGCGGGCACCGGGGAGCTGTTTTTT. Its translation: CASSLVAGTGELFF.

This chain links TRBV5-4 with TRBJ1-4, with 7 bases that match TRBD1. In germline, CDR1 is SGHNT, CDR2 YYREEE (reference sequence). The CDR3 sequence is 14 residues long. V lost 5 bases and J lost 4; bases outside the gene matches: 5. CDR3 region: CASRYQGDNEKLFF. CDR3 in DNA: TGTGCCAGCAGATATCAGGGGGATAATGAAAAACTGTTTTTT. Drawing the rest from reference TRBV5-4 and TRBJ1-4, the complete variable domain is ETGVTQSPTHLIKTRGQQVTLRCSSQSGHNTVSWYQQALGQGPQFIFQYYREEENGRGNFPPRFSGLQFPNYSSELNVNALELDDSALYLCASRYQGDNEKLFFGSGTQLSVL.

The CDR3 spells CASSVAGDPTREQFF. In nucleotides, the CDR3 is TGTGCCAGCAGCGTAGCAGGGGACCCCACTCGGGAGCAGTTCTTC. This chain connects TRBV9 to TRBJ2-1; TRBD1 might be the D (6 bases). The germline V gene has CDR1 SGDLS and CDR2 YYNGEE. Trimming stripped 0 bases from V and 10 bases from J, with 17 bases between. This CDR3 contains 15 residues.

This chain links TRBV6-4 with TRBJ2-1, with 9 positions matching TRBD2. This CDR3 has 14 residues. Trimming at V came to 7 bases and at J to 9 bases, leaving 10 bases not matched to a gene. Germline-derived CDR1 and CDR2 are MRHNA and SNTAGT. The DNA of the CDR3 is TGTGCCAGCACAAAAGAAGCGGGAGGCTTTGAGCAGTTCTTC. This codes for CASTKEAGGFEQFF.

The gene calls are TRBV7-9 and TRBJ1-5, with D maybe TRBD1 (5 bases). The CDR3 has 14 amino acids. V was shortened by 4 bases and J by 5 bases, with 12 bases between the two germline ends. From germline, CDR1 is SEHNR and CDR2 FQNEAQ (reference sequence). CDR3 loop: CASSSTGPDQPQHF. DNA of the CDR3: TGTGCCAGCAGCTCTACAGGACCCGATCAGCCCCAGCATTTT.

The chain joins TRBV15 to TRBJ2-3, with D possibly matching TRBD2 (5 bases). The V and J ends lost 3 bases and 2 bases respectively, with 18 bases between them. Germline CDR1 LNHNV, CDR2 YYDKDF (reference sequence). This CDR3 has 17 amino acids. CDR3 in DNA: TGTGCCACCAGCAGGGCCGGGGTGGGCCCTTCCACAGATACGCAGTATTTT. Protein product: CATSRAGVGPSTDTQYF.

The J gene is TRBJ2-3, the V gene TRBV7-3; 7 nucleotides agree with TRBD1. V shed 1 base, J shed 1 base, and the junction held 11 bases outside the gene matches. Germline CDR1 is SGHTA and CDR2 is FQGTGA. This CDR3 is 18 amino acids long. The CDR3 bases are TGTGCCAGCAGCTTAATACCGTCGGGGACAGACCGCACAGATACGCAGTATTTT. This gives the protein CASSLIPSGTDRTDTQYF.

This clone turned up a few times. The chain is built from TRBV9 and TRBJ1-1; 8 nucleotides match TRBD1. Germline lookup yields CDR1 SGDLS and CDR2 YYNGEE. The V and J ends lost 4 bases and 8 bases, in that order; junction bases with no gene match: 10. The CDR3 covers 14 residues. CDR3 in DNA: TGTGCCAGCAGCCCCCACCACAGGGGGGTAGAAGCTTTCTTT. Protein: CASSPHHRGVEAFF.

This clone was seen a single time. The chain uses TRBV9 and TRBJ2-7; D is perhaps TRBD1 (5 bases). V was cut by 0 bases and J by 2 bases, with 9 bases left in between. The CDR3 runs to 14 residues. Germline V gene sequence: CDR1 SGDLS, CDR2 YYNGEE. CDR3 DNA: TGTGCCAGCAGCGTAGGTGGGGCCCCCTACGAGCAGTACTTC. Translation: CASSVGGAPYEQYF.

The chain recombines TRBV28 with TRBJ2-2; 7 positions agree with TRBD2. Trimming removed 2 bases from V and 4 bases from J; junction bases left unmatched: 4. The CDR3 is made up of 15 amino acids. CDR1 and CDR2 (germline): MDHEN, SYDVKM. CDR3 sequence: CASSLGGGPTGELFF. The CDR3 nucleotides read TGTGCCAGCAGTTTAGGGGGAGGGCCCACCGGGGAGCTGTTTTTT.

This sequence joins TRBV5-1 and TRBJ2-7; TRBD1 agrees at 9 bases. Germline CDR1 and CDR2: SGHRS and YFSETQ. There are 14 residues in the CDR3. V was pared by 4 bases and J by 4 bases, with 6 bases of the junction left unmatched. CDR3 coding DNA: TGCGCCAGCAGCAGGGGACAGGGTGAATACGAGCAGTACTTC. This encodes CASSRGQGEYEQYF.

The chain joins TRBV7-2 to TRBJ1-3; tentative D call: TRBD1 (6 bases). Germline loops: CDR1 SGHTA, CDR2 FQGNSA. The CDR3 length is 17 residues. Trimming removed 5 bases at V and 3 bases at J, with 20 bases between. CDR3 sequence: CASSPAWGGALGNTIYF. In nucleotides, the CDR3 is TGTGCCAGCAGCCCAGCATGGGGGGGCGCGCTTGGAAACACCATATATTTT. The full variable domain, its missing parts supplied by reference TRBV7-2 and TRBJ1-3, is GAGVSQSPSNKVTEKGKDVELRCDPISGHTALYWYRQSLGQGLEFLIYFQGNSAPDKSGLPSDRFSAERTGGSVSTLTIQRTQQEDSAVYLCASSPAWGGALGNTIYFGEGSWLTVV.

The rearrangement links TRBV15 to TRBJ1-4; maybe TRBD1 (6 bases). Germline loops: CDR1 LNHNV, CDR2 YYDKDF (reference sequence). With 2 bases removed from V and 7 bases from J, the gap between germline ends came to 14 bases. This CDR3 contains 15 residues. CDR3 nucleotides: TGTGCCACCAGCAGATACCGGGACATCGGTGAAAAACTGTTTTTT. Its translation: CATSRYRDIGEKLFF.

The chain is built from TRBV5-1 and TRBJ1-1, with 7 bases fitting TRBD1. Germline V gene lookup returns CDR1 SGHRS and CDR2 YFSETQ. The CDR3 length is 14 residues. J gave up 1 base and V 6 bases, and 6 bases lay outside the gene matches. As DNA, the CDR3 is TGCGCCAGCACTATGGACAGGCCGAACACTGAAGCTTTCTTT. Translating gives CASTMDRPNTEAFF.

This chain links TRBV28 with TRBJ2-7; 11 bases are shared with TRBD2. There are 14 residues in the CDR3. J gave up 4 bases and V 6 bases, and 5 bases lay outside the gene matches. CDR1 and CDR2 (germline): MDHEN, SYDVKM. CDR3 bases: TGTGCCAGCAGGGTCGGACTAGCGGGTTACGAGCAGTACTTC. This gives the protein CASRVGLAGYEQYF.

The chain combines TRBV18 with TRBJ2-3; TRBD2 aligns across 7 bases. The trim removed 3 bases at V and 1 base at J, leaving 1 base unmatched. The CDR3 runs to 14 residues. Germline-derived CDR1 and CDR2 are KGHSH and LQKENI. The CDR3, as DNA: TGTGCCAGCTCACCTGGGGGGGGCACAGATACGCAGTATTTT. Its protein product is CASSPGGGTDTQYF.